These 27 T cell receptor beta chains were all obtained from the same sample, sequenced in a study of T cell repertoires in aging, cancer and after chemotherapy. The template was genomic DNA from peripheral blood, not RNA. TRB rearrangements spanning V, D and J were amplified using mixed TRB-A/B primers. TCRdb processed the multiplex PCR reads anew with MiXCR; each CDR3 protein has one entry. The data contain over a thousand distinct CDR3 sequences, 22% of them seen just once; the ten biggest clones take up approximately 46%. Specimen: blood. All receptors come from a human donor with a solid tumor.

This clonotype was detected a few times. The chain joins TRBV7-9 to TRBJ1-1, with D possibly being TRBD1 (5 bases). The CDR3 is 15 residues long. Per germline, CDR1 SEHNR and CDR2 FQNEAQ (reference sequence). The V end lost 4 bases, the J end lost 4 bases, and 16 bases lay between the germline ends. Here the CDR3 DNA reads TGTGCCAGCAGCTCCCAGGCGGGGGGGGGCACTGAAGCTTTCTTT. Translated: CASSSQAGGGTEAFF.

The chain combines TRBV7-9 with TRBJ2-2; tentative D call: TRBD2 (5 bases). Germline assignment: CDR1 SEHNR and CDR2 FQNEAQ (reference sequence). This CDR3 comprises 17 residues. V lost 4 bases and J lost 1, with 16 bases in between. CDR3: CASSSTTGKGNTGELFF. CDR3 bases: TGTGCCAGCAGCTCGACAACGGGGAAGGGGAACACCGGGGAGCTGTTTTTT.

This clonotype is classed as medium-sized. This chain connects TRBV7-6 to TRBJ2-4; D possibly uses TRBD1 or TRBD2 (6 bases each). Looked up from germline, CDR1 is SGHVS and CDR2 is FNYEAQ. The CDR3 length is 15 residues. Deletions cut 5 bases from V and 6 bases from J, with 17 bases between. Here the CDR3 reads CASSPGGDGGNIQYF. Here the CDR3 DNA reads TGTGCCAGCAGCCCCGGGGGCGATGGGGGAAACATTCAGTACTTC.

This clonotype is judged medium-sized. The junction differs from germline at one of its ends, possibly a read error. The rearrangement uses TRBV14 and TRBJ1-4; D gene unclear. This CDR3 region has 13 residues. The V gene's germline CDR1 is SGHDN and CDR2 FVKESK. CDR3 in DNA: TGTGCCAGCAGCCAAGATCTGGATTCCCGGCCCATTTTT. Translated: CASSQDLDSRPIF.

By proportion, this clonotype is large. The chain combines TRBV19 with TRBJ1-4; no reliable D call. V was pared by 5 bases and J by 5 bases, with 12 bases between. This CDR3 contains 14 residues. Germline V gene sequence: CDR1 LNHDA, CDR2 SQIVND (reference sequence). CDR3: CASSHNGGNEKLFF. The CDR3 DNA follows: TGTGCCAGTAGTCACAACGGCGGGAATGAAAAACTGTTTTTT. Based on the CDR3 plus reference TRBV19 and TRBJ1-4, the full variable domain is DGGITQSPKYLFRKEGQNVTLSCEQNLNHDAMYWYRQDPGQGLRLIYYSQIVNDFQKGDIAEGYSVSREKKESFPLTVTSAQKNPTAFYLCASSHNGGNEKLFFGSGTQLSVL.

CDR3 residues: CASSSWRGSTDTQYF. The CDR3 DNA reads TGTGCCAGCAGTTCCTGGCGGGGGTCCACAGATACGCAGTATTTT. The chain couples TRBV6-2 or TRBV6-3 to TRBJ2-3, with 7 nucleotides matching TRBD2. There are 15 residues in the CDR3. Germline CDR1 is MNHEY and CDR2 is SVGEGT. With V trimmed by 4 bases and J by 2 bases, 6 bases remained unmatched.

This clonotype is labeled as medium-sized. The chain uses TRBV5-5 and TRBJ1-4; the match to TRBD1 covers 7 bases. The CDR3 runs 17 residues. J lost 0 bases, V lost 4 bases, and 9 bases had no gene match. Germline CDR1 SGHKS, CDR2 YYEKEE (reference sequence). This chain's CDR3 is CASSQTGFGTTNEKLFF. In nucleotides, the CDR3 is TGTGCCAGCAGCCAGACAGGGTTTGGTACAACTAATGAAAAACTGTTTTTT.

The chain couples TRBV2 to TRBJ2-7; TRBD1 matches 7 bases. The length of the CDR3 is 14 residues. V lost 4 bases to trimming and J lost 3 bases; unmatched junction nucleotides: 6. Germline V CDR1 and CDR2: SNHLY, FYNNEI. The CDR3 spells CASSVRGGGYEQYF. Written as DNA, the CDR3 is TGTGCCAGCAGTGTACGAGGGGGCGGCTACGAGCAGTACTTC. Filled out from reference TRBV2 and TRBJ2-7, the complete variable domain reads EPEVTQTPSHQVTQMGQEVILRCVPISNHLYFYWYRQILGQKVEFLVSFYNNEISEKSEIFDDQFSVERPDGSNFTLKIRSTKLEDSAMYFCASSVRGGGYEQYFGPGTRLTVT.

This clonotype counts as large. This CDR3 is CASSLDRTQYF. CDR3 DNA sequence: TGTGCCAGCAGCTTGGACAGGACGCAGTATTTT. J is TRBJ2-3 and V is TRBV5-6, with D possibly matching TRBD1 (5 bases). V was cut by 0 bases and J by 9 bases, with 5 bases left in between. CDR1 and CDR2 from the germline V gene are SGHDT and YYEEEE. This CDR3 spans 11 amino acids.

The chain uses TRBV7-6 and TRBJ2-7, with TRBD2 matching 7 bases. With V trimmed by 3 bases and J by 3 bases, 8 bases remained unmatched. Per germline, CDR1 SGHVS and CDR2 FNYEAQ. The CDR3 has 15 amino acids. The CDR3 reads CASSFHGTTNYEQYF. The CDR3 DNA reads as TGTGCCAGCAGCTTTCACGGGACTACCAACTACGAGCAGTACTTC.

This clonotype was picked up one time. The V and J genes are TRBV6-1 and TRBJ2-6, with TRBD1 matching 10 bases. Losses at the gene ends were 5 bases for V and 10 bases for J; bases not matched to a gene: 14. Germline assignment: CDR1 MNHNS and CDR2 SASEGT. This CDR3 has 17 amino acids. DNA for the CDR3: TGTGCCAGCAGTCGACAGGGGGCGTTCTCTGGGGTTAACGTCCTGACTTTC. It encodes CASSRQGAFSGVNVLTF.

This sequence joins TRBV5-4 and TRBJ1-5; TRBD1 matches at 10 bases. V was pared by 4 bases and J by 4 bases, with 5 bases of the junction left unmatched. This CDR3 has 15 amino acids. From germline, CDR1 is SGHNT and CDR2 YYREEE (reference sequence). The CDR3 nucleotides are TGTGCCAGCAGCCCGGGGACAGGGGAGAATCAGCCCCAGCATTTT. This encodes CASSPGTGENQPQHF.

By frequency in the sample, this clonotype is medium-sized. V usage is TRBV6-1 and J usage is TRBJ1-6; 9 nucleotides line up with TRBD1. Germline values: CDR1 MNHNS, CDR2 SASEGT. J gave up 4 bases and V 10 bases, and 17 bases lay outside the gene matches. This CDR3 has 18 amino acids. The CDR3 loop is CAIPTGVTGGIYNSPLHF. Written as DNA, the CDR3 is TGTGCCATCCCGACGGGGGTGACAGGGGGTATTTATAATTCACCCCTCCACTTT.

This clonotype is labeled medium-sized. The rearrangement joins TRBV18 to TRBJ2-7; D possibly matches TRBD1 or TRBD2 (6 bases each). CDR1 is KGHSH and CDR2 is LQKENI in the germline V gene. The CDR3 is 13 residues long. V lost 5 bases, J lost 5 bases, and 13 bases lay in between. CDR3 bases: TGTGCCAGCTCATCTGCAGGGGAGGACGAGCAGTACTTC. Its protein product is CASSSAGEDEQYF.

This clonotype is deemed large. The CDR3 bases are TGTGCCAGTAGTCTACGACAGGGGGTAAATTCACCCCTCCACTTT. This gives the protein CASSLRQGVNSPLHF. This chain joins TRBV19 and TRBJ1-6, with TRBD1 matching over 9 bases. With V trimmed by 5 bases and J by 7 bases, 6 bases remained unmatched. The CDR3 runs to 15 residues. CDR1 is LNHDA, CDR2 SQIVND, per germline (reference sequence).

The J gene is TRBJ2-2, the V gene TRBV12-5; 11 bases are a match to TRBD1. Trimming took 7 bases from V and 6 from J; bases not matched to a gene: 4. Germline-derived CDR1 and CDR2 are LGHNT and FRNRAP. The CDR3 is made up of 14 amino acids. The CDR3 DNA reads as TGTGCTAGTGCCTGGGACAGGGGGGCCGGGGAGCTGTTTTTT. This gives the protein CASAWDRGAGELFF.

Relative to its sample, this clonotype is medium-sized. The chain employs TRBV5-4 and TRBJ1-2, with D unclear. Germline assignment: CDR1 SGHNT and CDR2 YYREEE (reference sequence). The V end lost 2 bases, the J end lost 4 bases, and 15 bases lay between the germline ends. The CDR3 contains 15 residues. The CDR3 coding sequence is TGTGCCAGCAGCTTATGGGAAAGAAGCAGCTATGGCTACACCTTC. Its protein is CASSLWERSSYGYTF.

This clonotype is labeled medium-sized. This sequence joins TRBV11-3 and TRBJ1-1; perhaps TRBD1 as D (6 bases). CDR3 length: 13 amino acids. Deletions cut 1 base from V and 6 bases from J, with 9 bases between. Germline assignment: CDR1 SGHNT and CDR2 YENEEA. CDR3 sequence (DNA): TGTGCCAGCAGCTTAGCCCAGGGGCCTGAAGCTTTCTTT. This encodes CASSLAQGPEAFF.

As to this clonotype: A much more abundant neighbour one base away suggests this may be a read error. The gene calls are TRBV6-5 and TRBJ2-3, with unresolved D. The CDR3 has 14 amino acids. Germline-derived CDR1 and CDR2 are MNHEY and SVGAGI. The V and J ends lost 7 bases and 1 base respectively, with 12 bases between them. CDR3 region: CASNSILGTDTQYF. In DNA form, the CDR3 reads TGTGCCAGCAACTCTATACTCGGCACAGATACGCAGTATTTT.

The chain combines TRBV6-5 with TRBJ1-5; TRBD1 agrees at 9 bases. The germline CDR1 and CDR2 sequences are MNHEY and SVGAGI. The CDR3 sequence is 16 residues long. Germline trimming cut 6 bases from V and 4 bases from J; bases unmatched to any gene: 10. The CDR3 coding sequence is TGTGCCAGCAGGATTACAGGGGGCAGGGGGAATCAGCCCCAGCATTTT. Protein product: CASRITGGRGNQPQHF.

This clonotype is large (0.1 to 1%) in the sample. This chain uses TRBV29-1 with TRBJ1-2, with 10 bases that match TRBD1. V dropped 8 bases and J dropped 6; count of bases not matched to a gene: 6. CDR1 is SQVTM and CDR2 is ANQGSEA in the germline V gene. The CDR3 covers 12 residues. The CDR3 spells CSSTGGADGYTF. The CDR3 DNA is TGCAGCTCGACAGGGGGCGCAGATGGCTACACCTTC.

In this sample, this clonotype is medium-sized (0.01 to 0.1%). The rearrangement joins TRBV5-1 to TRBJ1-2; no clear D gene. The CDR3 extends over 14 amino acids. Germline values: CDR1 SGHRS, CDR2 YFSETQ. Trimming took 7 bases from V and 0 from J, leaving 13 bases between them. CDR3: CASSPGGTNYGYTF. The CDR3 nucleotides are TGCGCCAGCTCCCCCGGAGGAACTAACTATGGCTACACCTTC.

This chain connects TRBV4-3 to TRBJ2-3; tentatively, D is TRBD1 or TRBD2 (5 bases each). Germline-derived CDR1 and CDR2 are LGHNA and YSLEER. The CDR3 spans 15 residues. Trimming removed 3 bases from V and 2 bases from J, with 12 bases in between. The CDR3 loop is CASSQVLGVTDTQYF. CDR3 nucleotides: TGCGCCAGCAGCCAGGTTTTGGGGGTCACAGATACGCAGTATTTT.

This clonotype rates as medium-sized. The gene calls are TRBV7-9 and TRBJ2-7, with 7 bases identical to TRBD1. Per the germline V gene, CDR1 is SEHNR and CDR2 is FQNEAQ (reference sequence). CDR3 length: 15 residues. V was clipped by 5 bases and J by 5 bases; unmatched bases: 12. DNA of the CDR3: TGTGCCAGCAGCCCAGACAGGGATTTATTGGACGAGCAGTACTTC. Its protein is CASSPDRDLLDEQYF.

This clonotype was detected a few times. The chain has TRBV7-2 and TRBJ2-5, with D unresolved. Trimming stripped 5 bases from V and 4 bases from J, with 5 bases between. Per germline, CDR1 SGHTA and CDR2 FQGNSA. The CDR3 runs to 11 residues. The DNA for the CDR3 is TGTGCCAGCAGCCCCCGAGAGACCCAGTACTTC. Protein: CASSPRETQYF.

By sample share, this clonotype is large. This chain connects TRBV12-3 or TRBV12-4 to TRBJ1-1; 11 bases are a match to TRBD1. CDR3 length equals 15 residues. V lost 7 bases and J lost 4; bases outside the gene matches: 8. In DNA, the CDR3 is TGTGCCAGCACGGACAGGGGGCTTGTTGCCACTGAAGCTTTCTTT. It is translated as CASTDRGLVATEAFF.

This clonotype was seen a handful of times. V is TRBV5-1 and J is TRBJ1-1, with D possibly matching TRBD1 (5 bases). The germline CDR1 and CDR2 sequences are SGHRS and YFSETQ. The CDR3 is made up of 14 amino acids. The V and J ends lost 0 bases and 4 bases respectively, with 10 bases between them. The CDR3 reads CASSLAAGGTEAFF. As DNA, the CDR3 is TGCGCCAGCAGCTTGGCCGCGGGGGGCACTGAAGCTTTCTTT.